A selection of T cell receptor beta chains follows, all from one sample in a study of regulatory T cells in long-lasting Graves disease. One entry per CDR3 protein, called by TCRdb with MiXCR from the multiplex PCR reads. The table has about 560,000 distinct CDR3 sequences, 15% to 20% seen once. Another study also made use of these data, one on T cells in Graves' hyperthyroidism and ophthalmopathy.

The input for sequencing was peripheral blood mononuclear cells (PBMCs), taken at new diagnosis, from a patient treated with antithyroid drugs. The receptors originated from a man between 18 and 35 years old with Graves disease. The conserved cysteine and the conserved F or W are not part of the CDR3 here. D genes are given only for firm matches. Size tells how often a clone was seen (once, few, many) or the class of an expanded clone, and some rows leave it out.

v_gene: TRBV5-1
abundance: NA
d_gene: NA
j_gene: TRBJ2-7
CDR3aa: ASSFGRGSREQY

v_gene: TRBV2
abundance: NA
d_gene: NA
j_gene: TRBJ1-1
CDR3aa: ASSESSRNTEAF

v_gene: TRBV9
abundance: many
d_gene: TRBD2
j_gene: TRBJ2-7
CDR3aa: ASSATADGSGSYEQY

v_gene: TRBV6-1
abundance: many
d_gene: TRBD2
j_gene: TRBJ2-5
CDR3aa: ASRGLKPPRLAGGPATEETQY

v_gene: TRBV20-1
abundance: many
d_gene: NA
j_gene: TRBJ2-1
CDR3aa: SARQRETYNEQF

v_gene: TRBV28
abundance: many
d_gene: NA
j_gene: TRBJ2-7
CDR3aa: ASTLRPRGEQY

v_gene: TRBV7-9
abundance: NA
d_gene: TRBD2
j_gene: TRBJ2-5
CDR3aa: ASSQTSGEFQETQY

v_gene: TRBV3-1
abundance: NA
d_gene: TRBD2
j_gene: TRBJ2-1
CDR3aa: ASSQVGVAGVNEQF

v_gene: TRBV12-3/TRBV12-4
abundance: many
d_gene: NA
j_gene: TRBJ2-3
CDR3aa: ASSFPADTQY

v_gene: TRBV27
abundance: many
d_gene: TRBD2
j_gene: TRBJ2-3
CDR3aa: ASRRGTSGRISTDTQY

v_gene: TRBV5-1
abundance: NA
d_gene: NA
j_gene: TRBJ2-1
CDR3aa: ASSGFGEQF

v_gene: TRBV20-1
abundance: many
d_gene: NA
j_gene: TRBJ2-1
CDR3aa: SARVTIASSYNEQF

v_gene: TRBV12-3/TRBV12-4
abundance: many
d_gene: NA
j_gene: TRBJ1-2
CDR3aa: ASSLIPETSYGYT

v_gene: TRBV7-9
abundance: many
d_gene: TRBD1
j_gene: TRBJ2-7
CDR3aa: ASSLATGTGIYEQY

v_gene: TRBV12-3/TRBV12-4
abundance: many
d_gene: NA
j_gene: TRBJ1-6
CDR3aa: ASSLRGGGSPLH

v_gene: TRBV7-8
abundance: many
d_gene: TRBD1
j_gene: TRBJ2-1
CDR3aa: ASSSATGTGFHEQF

v_gene: TRBV20-1
abundance: many
d_gene: NA
j_gene: TRBJ1-1
CDR3aa: SARRDGNTEAF

v_gene: TRBV10-2
abundance: NA
d_gene: TRBD2
j_gene: TRBJ2-7
CDR3aa: ASRPPGTSRFFYEQY

v_gene: TRBV19
abundance: few
d_gene: NA
j_gene: TRBJ1-1
CDR3aa: ASSIWVSLRTEAF

v_gene: TRBV6-4
abundance: few
d_gene: NA
j_gene: TRBJ1-6
CDR3aa: ASSYNRANRSPLH

v_gene: TRBV7-3
abundance: few
d_gene: NA
j_gene: TRBJ2-2
CDR3aa: ASSSDSLPGELF

v_gene: TRBV10-3
abundance: few
d_gene: TRBD1
j_gene: TRBJ1-1
CDR3aa: AISEGGTGMNTEAF

v_gene: TRBV10-3
abundance: once
d_gene: NA
j_gene: TRBJ1-5
CDR3aa: AISEGQYEAQPQH

v_gene: TRBV4-1
abundance: NA
d_gene: TRBD2
j_gene: TRBJ2-7
CDR3aa: ASSQGKRTSGGLEQY

v_gene: TRBV5-1
abundance: few
d_gene: TRBD2
j_gene: TRBJ2-7
CDR3aa: ASSLNSGAGSYEQY

v_gene: TRBV20-1
abundance: NA
d_gene: TRBD2
j_gene: TRBJ2-6
CDR3aa: SALGLAGYSSSAGANVLT

v_gene: TRBV12-3/TRBV12-4
abundance: many
d_gene: NA
j_gene: TRBJ2-2
CDR3aa: ASSLGLLAAGELF

v_gene: TRBV6-1
abundance: many
d_gene: NA
j_gene: TRBJ1-1
CDR3aa: ASSTGITEAF

v_gene: TRBV19
abundance: many
d_gene: NA
j_gene: TRBJ2-1
CDR3aa: ASSDGGGAGEQF

v_gene: TRBV11-2
abundance: many
d_gene: NA
j_gene: TRBJ1-1
CDR3aa: ASSHPGGRLMNTEAF

v_gene: TRBV19
abundance: NA
d_gene: TRBD1
j_gene: TRBJ2-6
CDR3aa: ASSHRDRGRSGANVLT

v_gene: TRBV7-3
abundance: many
d_gene: NA
j_gene: TRBJ2-5
CDR3aa: ASSLRGGTGTQY

v_gene: TRBV7-8
abundance: many
d_gene: NA
j_gene: TRBJ2-1
CDR3aa: ASSLLGGPSSYNEQF

v_gene: TRBV3-1
abundance: few
d_gene: NA
j_gene: TRBJ1-1
CDR3aa: ASSQGTPNQAF

v_gene: TRBV19
abundance: NA
d_gene: TRBD2
j_gene: TRBJ2-1
CDR3aa: ASSMQAGAFEQF

v_gene: TRBV9
abundance: NA
d_gene: NA
j_gene: TRBJ2-1
CDR3aa: ASSVDWESLREQF

v_gene: TRBV28
abundance: NA
d_gene: TRBD1
j_gene: TRBJ1-6
CDR3aa: ASSTWDSVLNSPLH

v_gene: TRBV11-3
abundance: few
d_gene: NA
j_gene: TRBJ1-1
CDR3aa: ASSSGTHTEAF

v_gene: TRBV2
abundance: many
d_gene: NA
j_gene: TRBJ2-1
CDR3aa: ASSRDDEQF

v_gene: TRBV20-1
abundance: many
d_gene: TRBD2
j_gene: TRBJ2-1
CDR3aa: SASRGSSYNEQF

v_gene: TRBV12-3/TRBV12-4
abundance: NA
d_gene: NA
j_gene: TRBJ1-6
CDR3aa: ARPYREGGSPLH

v_gene: TRBV27
abundance: many
d_gene: TRBD1
j_gene: TRBJ1-1
CDR3aa: ASTRDSYNLNTEAF

v_gene: TRBV28
abundance: many
d_gene: NA
j_gene: TRBJ2-2
CDR3aa: ASDAGGTGELF

v_gene: TRBV5-1
abundance: NA
d_gene: TRBD2
j_gene: TRBJ2-2
CDR3aa: ASRPGTSRTGELF

v_gene: TRBV12-3/TRBV12-4
abundance: many
d_gene: TRBD1
j_gene: TRBJ2-2
CDR3aa: ASSLEDRGRPNTGELF

v_gene: TRBV29-1
abundance: many
d_gene: NA
j_gene: TRBJ2-7
CDR3aa: SAGGAGRDEQY

v_gene: TRBV29-1
abundance: few
d_gene: TRBD1
j_gene: TRBJ1-1
CDR3aa: SVGDRVKTEAF

v_gene: TRBV10-3
abundance: NA
d_gene: NA
j_gene: TRBJ1-3
CDR3aa: AISELVSGNTIY

v_gene: TRBV28
abundance: many
d_gene: NA
j_gene: TRBJ2-5
CDR3aa: ASSASVLETQY

v_gene: TRBV7-2
abundance: few
d_gene: NA
j_gene: TRBJ2-7
CDR3aa: ASSLGHSLYEQY

v_gene: TRBV5-1
abundance: NA
d_gene: NA
j_gene: TRBJ2-7
CDR3aa: ASSPVQAAGSYEQY